These 17 T cell receptor beta chains share one sample of origin, sequenced in a study of cytomegalovirus exposure and HLA in healthy donors. The PCR contained 60 Vbeta and 13 Jbeta primers. The protocol was immunoSEQ multiplex PCR, while the TCRdb copy is restricted to in-frame clones and leaves out a portion. The sample has a few hundred thousand clones, approximately 80% seen once. Sequencing was done on a sample of PBMCs. The receptors stem from a woman between 45 and 65 years old in good health and CMV-seropositive.

This chain links TRBV19 with TRBJ1-1; 9 nucleotides match TRBD1. The junction had 2 bases not matched to a gene; V was cut back by 5 bases and J by 1 base. This CDR3 spans 14 amino acids. Per germline, CDR1 LNHDA and CDR2 SQIVND (reference sequence). The CDR3 DNA is TGTGCCAGTAGTTGGGGACAGGGGAACACTGAAGCTTTCTTT. It specifies CASSWGQGNTEAFF. Full variable domain (rest looked up from reference TRBV19 and TRBJ1-1): DGGITQSPKYLFRKEGQNVTLSCEQNLNHDAMYWYRQDPGQGLRLIYYSQIVNDFQKGDIAEGYSVSREKKESFPLTVTSAQKNPTAFYLCASSWGQGNTEAFFGQGTRLTVV.

This chain joins TRBV6-5 and TRBJ1-5; unclear D gene. CDR3 length: 13 amino acids. Germline-derived CDR1 and CDR2 are MNHEY and SVGAGI. V was trimmed by 4 bases and J by 1 base, leaving 5 bases between them. The CDR3 region is CASSLASNQPQHF. As DNA, the CDR3 is TGTGCCAGCAGTTTAGCGAGCAATCAGCCCCAGCATTTT.

The chain links TRBV5-1 to TRBJ2-5, with D possibly TRBD2 on 7 matching bases. V lost 5 bases and J lost 5, with 16 bases in between. The CDR3 extends over 14 amino acids. The germline V gene has CDR1 SGHRS and CDR2 YFSETQ. The CDR3 DNA is TGCGCCAGCAGAGGTGGAGGGGGGGCGGAGACCCAGTACTTC. Translated, it gives CASRGGGGAETQYF.

The chain joins TRBV5-6 to TRBJ2-6; no clear D. CDR3 length: 15 amino acids. Germline V gene lookup returns CDR1 SGHDT and CDR2 YYEEEE. The ends were cut back, 1 base at V and 0 bases at J, with 5 bases in the middle. CDR3 loop: CASSLLRSGANVLTF. For the CDR3, the DNA is TGTGCCAGCAGCTTGCTACGCTCTGGGGCCAACGTCCTGACTTTC.

This chain joins TRBV5-1 and TRBJ2-7, with TRBD2 matching 10 bases. Germline-derived CDR1 and CDR2 are SGHRS and YFSETQ. J lost 0 bases, V lost 1 base, and 4 bases had no gene match. The CDR3 length is 16 residues. CDR3 coding DNA: TGCGCCAGCAGCTTGTCACTAGCGGGATCCTCCTACGAGCAGTACTTC. Amino acids: CASSLSLAGSSYEQYF.

The chain couples TRBV27 to TRBJ1-2; 8 bases are a match to TRBD1. Losses at the gene ends were 0 bases for V and 5 bases for J; bases not matched to a gene: 5. The CDR3 loop spans 15 amino acids. The germline CDR1 and CDR2 sequences are MNHEY and SMNVEV (reference sequence). CDR3 sequence: CASSLSGDRRYGYTF. In DNA, the CDR3 is TGTGCCAGCAGTTTATCGGGGGACAGGAGGTATGGCTACACCTTC.

The chain employs TRBV10-3 and TRBJ1-1; 11 nucleotides agree with TRBD1. J lost 7 bases, V lost 4 bases, and 14 bases had no gene match. The CDR3 extends over 17 amino acids. Germline loops: CDR1 ENHRY, CDR2 SYGVKD. As DNA, the CDR3 is TGTGCCATCAGTGTGCGAGGAGGACAGGGGGCCTCTTTTGAAGCTTTCTTT. Its translation is CAISVRGGQGASFEAFF.

The DNA for the CDR3 is TGTGCCAGCAGCTCAGCAACGGGCTACAATGAGCAGTTCTTC. This translates into CASSSATGYNEQFF. The chain carries TRBV7-2 and TRBJ2-1; D gene unclear. This CDR3 comprises 14 residues. The V end lost 4 bases, the J end lost 3 bases, and 10 bases lay between the germline ends. In germline, CDR1 is SGHTA, CDR2 FQGNSA.

There are a few counts of this clone. The rearrangement uses TRBV4-1 and TRBJ1-5; D may be TRBD1 (5 bases). Germline V gene lookup returns CDR1 MGHRA and CDR2 YSYEKL. The CDR3 has 15 amino acids. The V end was cut by 0 bases, the J end by 6 bases, with 12 bases between. The DNA for the CDR3 is TGCGCCAGCAGCCAAGATGGGGGGGAGGGTCAGCCCCAGCATTTT. Translated, it gives CASSQDGGEGQPQHF.

This chain joins TRBV7-9 and TRBJ1-4; D gene ambiguous. Germline CDR1 reads SEHNR; CDR2 reads FQNEAQ (reference sequence). V was trimmed by 4 bases and J by 13 bases, leaving 16 bases between them. The CDR3 runs 13 residues. The CDR3 loop reads CASSSTGRRVLFF. The CDR3 DNA follows: TGTGCCAGCAGCTCCACGGGTAGGCGGGTACTGTTTTTT.

The chain is built from TRBV9 and TRBJ1-1; D unclear. The ends were cut back, 4 bases at V and 1 base at J, with 8 bases in the middle. In germline, CDR1 is SGDLS, CDR2 YYNGEE. The CDR3 totals 13 residues. The CDR3 bases are TGTGCCAGCAGCCTAGAACAGAACACTGAAGCTTTCTTT. This gives the protein CASSLEQNTEAFF. Using reference TRBV9 and TRBJ1-1 for the parts outside the CDR3, the full variable domain is DSGVTQTPKHLITATGQRVTLRCSPRSGDLSVYWYQQSLDQGLQFLIQYYNGEERAKGNILERFSAQQFPDLHSELNLSSLELGDSALYFCASSLEQNTEAFFGQGTRLTVV.

The CDR3 DNA sequence: TGTGCCAGCAGCTTAAGCCCTCCAGGAGCCAAAAACATTCAGTACTTC. Protein sequence: CASSLSPPGAKNIQYF. The rearrangement uses TRBV7-3 and TRBJ2-4; D not certain. The CDR3 totals 16 residues. Germline values: CDR1 SGHTA, CDR2 FQGTGA. V was trimmed by 1 base and J by 0 bases, leaving 10 bases between them.

V is TRBV20-1 and J is TRBJ2-7, with D possibly TRBD2 on 6 matching bases. With 7 bases removed from V and 2 bases from J, the gap between germline ends came to 9 bases. Germline CDR1 reads DFQATT; CDR2 reads SNEGSKA (reference sequence). The CDR3 contains 11 residues. The chain's CDR3 is CSGGGTYEQYF. The CDR3 region has the DNA TGCAGTGGTGGGGGGACCTACGAGCAGTACTTC.

The chain recombines TRBV4-1 with TRBJ1-3; the D is unclear. The germline V gene encodes CDR1 MGHRA and CDR2 YSYEKL. Trimming cost V 4 bases and J 4 bases, with 14 bases left between them. The CDR3 sequence is 15 residues long. The CDR3 loop reads CASSPGDWSGNTIYF. CDR3 in DNA: TGCGCCAGCAGCCCGGGTGACTGGTCGGGAAACACCATATATTTT.

The V gene is TRBV2, the J gene TRBJ1-2; D unresolved. Deletions cut 5 bases from V and 6 bases from J, with 4 bases between. The length of the CDR3 is 10 residues. In germline, CDR1 is SNHLY, CDR2 FYNNEI. For the CDR3, the DNA is TGTGCCAGCAGTCTAGATGGCTACACCTTC. Its translation is CASSLDGYTF.

The chain is built from TRBV5-4 and TRBJ2-4, with D maybe TRBD2 (6 bases). Deletions cut 4 bases from V and 1 base from J, with 15 bases between. Germline loops: CDR1 SGHNT, CDR2 YYREEE (reference sequence). The length of the CDR3 is 16 residues. The CDR3 is CASSPSGGRAKNIQYF. The CDR3 coding sequence is TGTGCCAGCAGCCCCAGTGGGGGGAGGGCCAAAAACATTCAGTACTTC.

The chain employs TRBV18 and TRBJ2-3, with TRBD2 matching 10 bases. This CDR3 is built from 16 residues. Losses at the gene ends were 2 bases for V and 7 bases for J; bases not matched to a gene: 9. Germline V lookup: CDR1 KGHSH, CDR2 LQKENI. CDR3: CASSPIGAGGPHTQYF. The CDR3 DNA follows: TGTGCCAGCTCACCAATAGGAGCGGGGGGGCCTCATACGCAGTATTTT.